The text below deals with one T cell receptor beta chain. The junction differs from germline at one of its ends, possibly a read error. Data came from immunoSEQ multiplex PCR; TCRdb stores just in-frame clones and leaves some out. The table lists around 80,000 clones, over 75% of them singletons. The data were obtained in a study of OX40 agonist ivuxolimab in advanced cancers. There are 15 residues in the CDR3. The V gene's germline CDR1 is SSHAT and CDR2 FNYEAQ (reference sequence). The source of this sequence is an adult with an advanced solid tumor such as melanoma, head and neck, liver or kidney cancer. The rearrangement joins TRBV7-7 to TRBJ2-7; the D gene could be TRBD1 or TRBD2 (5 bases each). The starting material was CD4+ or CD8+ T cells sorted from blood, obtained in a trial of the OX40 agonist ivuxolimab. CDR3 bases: TGTGCTAGCAGCTTATGGGGGACGTCAGCCTACGAGCAGTACTTC. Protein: CASSLWGTSAYEQYF. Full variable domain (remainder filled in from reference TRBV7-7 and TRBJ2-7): GAGVSQSPRYKVTKRGQDVTLRCDPISSHATLYWYQQALGQGPEFLTYFNYEAQPDKSGLPSDRFSAERPEGSISTLTIQRTEQRDSAMYRCASSLWGTSAYEQYFGPGTRLTVT.